A selection of T cell receptor beta chains follows, all from one sample in a study of blood T cells in healthy people across ages. TCRdb redid the calling of the 5' RACE reads with MiXCR, one entry per CDR3 protein. This table has 790,000 or so distinct CDR3 sequences, approximately 60% appearing once. Sequencing used blood. Receptors were obtained from a man aged 35 to 55 in good health. The CDR3 runs from the conserved cysteine through the conserved F or W. Each record gives: V gene, J gene, D gene, clone size, CDR3 DNA, CDR3 protein. The D gene is left open where the match is weak. Clone size, where shown, is once, few, many, or a class for clones that have expanded.

TRBV13	TRBJ2-7	TRBD2	few	TGTGCCAGCAGCGTCGCGGGGGGCTACGAGCAGTACTTC	CASSVAGGYEQYF
TRBV12-3/TRBV12-4	TRBJ2-7	-	-	TGTGCCAGCAGTTTAGTCCTAGCGTACGAGCAGTACTTC	CASSLVLAYEQYF
TRBV3-1	TRBJ2-1	-	-	TGTGCCAGCAGCCTTGACAACTCCTACGAGCAGTTCTTC	CASSLDNSYEQFF
TRBV6-2/TRBV6-3	TRBJ2-5	-	few	TGTGCCAGCAGTGACTCTGGTGTGCAGACCCAGTACTTC	CASSDSGVQTQYF
TRBV6-2/TRBV6-3	TRBJ2-3	-	-	TGTGCCAGCAGACTCGGGACCCATAGTCGGTATTTT	CASRLGTHSRYF
TRBV4-2	TRBJ1-6	-	few	TGTGCCAGCAGCCAAGAGGGTCGGGTTTCTTATTCACCCCTCCACTTT	CASSQEGRVSYSPLHF
TRBV29-1	TRBJ2-5	-	few	TGCAGCGCAAAACAGGGCGGAGAGACCCAGTACTTC	CSAKQGGETQYF
TRBV2	TRBJ1-5	-	-	TGTGCCAGCAGTGACGACAGGCGCAATCAGCCCCAGCATTTT	CASSDDRRNQPQHF
TRBV14	TRBJ2-3	-	few	TGTGCCAGCAGCCAGCTCCCCCCAGATACGCAGTATTTT	CASSQLPPDTQYF
TRBV28	TRBJ2-7	-	few	TGTGCCAGCCAAGGGACACCCGTCTACGAGCAGTACTTC	CASQGTPVYEQYF
TRBV27	TRBJ2-7	TRBD1	-	TGTGCCAGCAGTTTGGTTGCCACCGGGACAGAATCCTACGAGCAGTACTTC	CASSLVATGTESYEQYF
TRBV2	TRBJ2-3	TRBD2	-	TGTGCCAGCAGTGAAGTAGCGGGGTACACAGATACGCAGTATTTT	CASSEVAGYTDTQYF
TRBV15	TRBJ2-3	-	-	TGTGCCACCAGCAGAGATTGGCAAACAGATACGCAGTATTTT	CATSRDWQTDTQYF
TRBV20-1	TRBJ2-3	-	few	TGCAGTGCCCATATCCGGGGGGCCAGCGGAGATACGCAGTATTTT	CSAHIRGASGDTQYF
TRBV11-3	TRBJ1-1	TRBD1	few	TGTGCCAGCAGCCCTGGGACAGGGGGCATGAGGGCTGAAGCTTTCTTT	CASSPGTGGMRAEAFF
TRBV9	TRBJ2-3	-	-	TGTGCCAGCAGCCAGAGGCCGAGCACAGATACGCAGTATTTT	CASSQRPSTDTQYF
TRBV5-4	TRBJ2-3	TRBD2	few	TGTGCCAGCAGCTTAGGGAGTAGCGGGGACACAGATACGCAGTATTTT	CASSLGSSGDTDTQYF
TRBV28	TRBJ1-1	TRBD1	-	TGTGCCAGCAGCCCCGAGGGACAGGGAACCACTGAAGCTTTCTTT	CASSPEGQGTTEAFF
TRBV7-2	TRBJ2-7	-	-	TGTGCCAGCAGCTTGGTGAACGAGCAGTACTTC	CASSLVNEQYF
TRBV12-3/TRBV12-4	TRBJ2-3	-	-	TGTGCCAGCAGTTCCCCCCATATCGGGGGCAGGGGTTTTAGAACAGATACGCAGTATTTT	CASSSPHIGGRGFRTDTQYF
TRBV2	TRBJ2-3	TRBD2	-	TGTGCCAGCAGGTTGTTGCGGGAGAGCACAGATACGCAGTATTTT	CASRLLRESTDTQYF
TRBV11-1	TRBJ2-1	-	-	TGTGCCAGCAGCTTAGAAGCGGCGAGCCCTGCCTACAATGAGCAGTTCTTC	CASSLEAASPAYNEQFF
TRBV5-6	TRBJ2-5	-	-	TGTGCCAGCAGCTTGATTTCGAGGATTGGAGAGACCCAGTACTTC	CASSLISRIGETQYF
TRBV7-8	TRBJ1-5	TRBD1	-	TGTGCCAGCAGCTTAGGACAGGGCGGCTTTAGCAATCAGCCCCAGCATTTT	CASSLGQGGFSNQPQHF
TRBV5-6	TRBJ1-5	-	-	TGTGCCAGCAGCTCGGTATATGGCGATCAGCCCCAGCATTTT	CASSSVYGDQPQHF
TRBV28	TRBJ1-2	-	-	TGTGCCAGCACCCCAAGTGGGGGGCTTGACTATGGCTACACCTTC	CASTPSGGLDYGYTF
TRBV6-1	TRBJ1-4	TRBD1	-	TGTGCCAGCAGCCCCGGGACAGGGGGCTTCAATAATGAAAAACTGTTTTTT	CASSPGTGGFNNEKLFF
TRBV29-1	TRBJ2-5	TRBD1	few	TGCAGCGTCGATGGGACAGAGGCAACTACAGAGACCCAGTACTTC	CSVDGTEATTETQYF
TRBV5-1	TRBJ2-3	TRBD2	-	TGCGCCAGCAGCTTGGTGGCTAGCGGGGGGTCGGCGCAGTATTTT	CASSLVASGGSAQYF
TRBV20-1	TRBJ2-1	TRBD1	-	TGCAGTGCGTCAGGGGGATCCTACAAGGAGCAGTTCTTC	CSASGGSYKEQFF
TRBV7-9	TRBJ2-5	TRBD2	-	TGTGCCAGCGTTAGCGGGGTCGCCCAAGAGACCCAGTACTTC	CASVSGVAQETQYF
TRBV2	TRBJ1-2	-	-	TGTGCCAGCAGAATACAACCGGGGGAAGGCTACACCTTC	CASRIQPGEGYTF
TRBV28	TRBJ1-5	-	-	TGTGCCAGCAGTTCCGGACAGTCGAGTCAGCCCCAGCATTTT	CASSSGQSSQPQHF
TRBV5-1	TRBJ1-2	TRBD1	-	TGCGCCAGCAGGGAAGGGACAGCTAACTATGGCTACACCTTC	CASREGTANYGYTF
TRBV29-1	TRBJ1-5	-	-	TGCAGCGCAGGGGAGGGGTCTCTCCAGCATTTT	CSAGEGSLQHF
TRBV7-2	TRBJ2-7	-	-	TGTGCCAGCAGCTTAGCCCTCGAGAGTTGGCAGTACTTC	CASSLALESWQYF
TRBV28	TRBJ2-7	TRBD2	-	TGTGCCAGCACCGAGGGAGGGTACGAGCAGTACTTC	CASTEGGYEQYF
TRBV10-3	TRBJ1-1	-	-	TGTGCCATCAGTGAGTCGAAGCTTACAGGGAGGTCTGAAGCTTTCTTT	CAISESKLTGRSEAFF
TRBV10-3	TRBJ2-6	TRBD1	-	TGTGCCATCAGTGAGAGGGACAGATACTCTGGGGCCAACGTCCTGACTTTC	CAISERDRYSGANVLTF
TRBV28	TRBJ2-4	TRBD1	-	TGTGCCAGCAGTACCCGGGACAGGGTTCGTGCCAAAAACATTCAGTACTTC	CASSTRDRVRAKNIQYF
TRBV20-1	TRBJ2-3	TRBD1	-	TGCAGTGCGGGGGCTCCAGGGGGCTGGAGCACAGATACGCAGTATTTT	CSAGAPGGWSTDTQYF
TRBV10-3	TRBJ2-1	-	many	TGTGCCATCAGTGAGTCGCAAGGAAACAATGAGCAGTTCTTC	CAISESQGNNEQFF
TRBV20-1	TRBJ1-6	-	few	TGCAGTGCTAGGCTCACGGGGGCCTATAATTCACCCCTCCACTTT	CSARLTGAYNSPLHF
TRBV7-2	TRBJ2-5	-	-	TGTGCCAGCAGGCCCGGGGCCAGTGGGGGGGAGACCCAGTACTTC	CASRPGASGGETQYF
TRBV20-1	TRBJ1-6	-	-	TGCAGTGCTAGAGAACTGGGGCGGGACTTAGATTCACCCCTCCACTTT	CSARELGRDLDSPLHF
TRBV4-2	TRBJ2-1	-	-	TGTGCCAGCAGCCAAGATGGGCTAGTGAACACTGAGCAGTTCTTC	CASSQDGLVNTEQFF
TRBV4-2	TRBJ2-3	TRBD2	-	TGTGCCAGCAGCCAGTTGGGGCTAGCGGACACAGATACGCAGTATTTT	CASSQLGLADTDTQYF
TRBV7-2	TRBJ2-5	-	once	TGTGCCAGCAGCTTAGACCACGCGGAAAAGACCCAGTACTTC	CASSLDHAEKTQYF
TRBV2	TRBJ2-1	TRBD2	-	TGTGCCAGCAGGGCGGGGGTCAACTACAATGAGCAGTTCTTC	CASRAGVNYNEQFF
TRBV7-2	TRBJ1-2	-	-	TGTGCCAGCAGCTCCAGGGTTTCGTCCTATGGCTACACCTTC	CASSSRVSSYGYTF